The source of this T cell receptor (beta chain) is a study of blood T cell repertoires in COVID-19. Background on the study: Italy, Spain and the United States were the sources of the convalescent and acute COVID-19 samples.

Using immunoSEQ multiplex PCR, the repertoire was profiled, and TCRdb retains in-frame clones only, with some absent. Of 250,000 to 300,000 clones listed, 70% to 90% were seen once; the top ten hold around 14%. CDR3 length equals 15 residues. The ends were cut back, 0 bases at V and 0 bases at J, with 8 bases in the middle. From germline, CDR1 is ENHRY and CDR2 SYGVKD. The chain carries TRBV10-3 and TRBJ1-1; possibly TRBD1 for D (5 bases). This sequence originates from a woman between 70 and 85 years old with COVID-19, enrolled during active disease. The sequenced material came from peripheral blood. The CDR3 coding sequence is TGTGCCATCAGTGAGTCGGGGCTTTTGAACACTGAAGCTTTCTTT. Its translation: CAISESGLLNTEAFF.